These 19 T cell receptor beta chains share one sample of origin, sequenced in a study of the immune and genomic landscape of osteosarcoma. Poor-prognosis osteosarcoma patients supplied post-treatment primary, local recurrence and metastasis tumor specimens. Sequencing used immunoSEQ multiplex PCR; TCRdb keeps in-frame clones, though not all of them. This sample has about 6,200 clones; about two thirds occur once, and the top ten carry roughly 15%. Sequencing was done on a sample of osteosarcoma tumor tissue from the lung. These TCRs come from a human donor with osteosarcoma.

J is TRBJ2-3 and V is TRBV4-3, with D perhaps assigned TRBD1 or TRBD2 (5 bases each). This CDR3 is built from 14 residues. Germline V gene lookup returns CDR1 LGHNA and CDR2 YSLEER. V gave up 3 bases and J gave up 6 bases, with 13 bases separating them. The chain's CDR3 is CASSQRGGGDTQYF. The DNA for the CDR3 is TGCGCCAGCAGCCAGAGGGGCGGCGGGGATACGCAGTATTTT.

The chain combines TRBV6-5 with TRBJ2-7; D remains ambiguous. The CDR3 has 13 amino acids. Germline V gene data show CDR1 as MNHEY and CDR2 as SVGAGI. V was cut by 6 bases and J by 2 bases, with 11 bases left in between. In DNA, the CDR3 is TGTGCCAGCAGGACCTATTACCCCTACGAGCAGTACTTC. Translated, it gives CASRTYYPYEQYF.

This clone was seen just once. The chain combines TRBV6-5 with TRBJ1-1; D is undetermined. The CDR3 is 13 residues long. The germline V gene has CDR1 MNHEY and CDR2 SVGAGI. The V and J ends lost 5 bases and 2 bases respectively, with 9 bases between them. In DNA form, the CDR3 reads TGTGCCAGCAGTCCTATGACCAACACTGAAGCTTTCTTT. Translated, it gives CASSPMTNTEAFF.

The V and J genes are TRBV13 and TRBJ2-1; TRBD2 aligns across 13 bases. V shed 0 bases and J 7 bases; nucleotides not matched to a gene: 3. The CDR3 sequence is 16 residues long. Germline V gene data show CDR1 as PRHDT and CDR2 as FYEKMQ (reference sequence). CDR3 loop: CASSLGLAGGWNEQFF. CDR3 coding DNA: TGTGCCAGCAGCTTAGGACTAGCGGGAGGGTGGAATGAGCAGTTCTTC.

The genes are TRBV18 and TRBJ1-5; possible D gene TRBD1, 6 bases. Looked up from germline, CDR1 is KGHSH and CDR2 is LQKENI. The V gene lost 5 bases and the J gene lost 7 bases, with 15 bases spanning the gap. This CDR3 spans 14 amino acids. As DNA, the CDR3 is TGTGCCAGCTCATCAACAGGGTACTACCAGCCCCAGCATTTT. It specifies CASSSTGYYQPQHF.

This chain connects TRBV6-4 to TRBJ1-2, with TRBD1 matching 7 bases. The CDR3 extends over 13 amino acids. The germline CDR1 and CDR2 sequences are MRHNA and SNTAGT. With V trimmed by 5 bases and J by 6 bases, 6 bases remained unmatched. CDR3 protein: CASSPQGGNGYTF. The DNA of the CDR3 is TGTGCCAGCAGTCCTCAGGGGGGTAATGGCTACACCTTC.

Only one count was recorded for this clone. The chain has TRBV6-6 and TRBJ2-7, with D possibly TRBD2 on 5 matching bases. Trimming pared 2 bases from V and 2 bases from J, leaving 10 bases between. The CDR3 consists of 14 residues. Germline loops: CDR1 MNHNY, CDR2 SVGAGI (reference sequence). CDR3 sequence reads: CASSYGQEAYEQYF. CDR3 bases: TGTGCCAGCAGTTACGGGCAGGAGGCCTACGAGCAGTACTTC.

This clone was detected only once. The chain is built from TRBV29-1 and TRBJ2-3; D is possibly TRBD1 (5 bases). The V and J ends lost 5 bases and 1 base respectively, with 13 bases between them. In germline, CDR1 is SQVTM, CDR2 ANQGSEA. The CDR3 consists of 14 residues. In DNA, the CDR3 is TGCAGCGTTAAGATCCAGGGCGGCACAGATACGCAGTATTTT. Amino acid sequence: CSVKIQGGTDTQYF.

V usage is TRBV7-2 and J usage is TRBJ2-2; 10 bases line up with TRBD2. CDR1 and CDR2 from the germline V gene are SGHTA and FQGNSA. V dropped 5 bases and J dropped 1; count of bases not matched to a gene: 4. The CDR3 covers 16 residues. The CDR3 spells CASSILAGLNTGELFF. As DNA, the CDR3 is TGTGCCAGCAGCATACTAGCGGGGCTGAACACCGGGGAGCTGTTTTTT.

This chain uses TRBV18 with TRBJ2-5; D is ambiguous. The V gene lost 3 bases and the J gene lost 1 base, with 3 bases spanning the gap. This CDR3 is 12 amino acids long. From germline, CDR1 is KGHSH and CDR2 LQKENI. CDR3 amino acids: CASSPGQETQYF. For the CDR3, the DNA is TGTGCCAGCTCACCCGGCCAAGAGACCCAGTACTTC.

The CDR3 sequence: CASSRGLSDEKLFF. The CDR3 nucleotides read TGTGCCAGCTCACGGGGACTCTCGGACGAAAAACTGTTTTTT. This chain uses TRBV18 with TRBJ1-4, with a possible D match to TRBD1 (5 bases). The V gene lost 4 bases and the J gene lost 8 bases, with 14 bases spanning the gap. Germline-derived CDR1 and CDR2 are KGHSH and LQKENI. There are 14 residues in the CDR3.

Only a few counts were recorded for this clone. J is TRBJ1-2 and V is TRBV19; D is uncertain. The CDR3 totals 13 residues. CDR1 and CDR2 (germline): LNHDA, SQIVND (reference sequence). Trimming took 4 bases from V and 4 from J, leaving 10 bases between them. The CDR3: CASSRSGIYGYTF. In nucleotides, the CDR3 is TGTGCCAGTAGTAGATCGGGGATCTATGGCTACACCTTC.

Written as DNA, the CDR3 is TGTGCCAGCAGCTCCACTAGCGGGGGGTTCGAAGATACGCAGTATTTT. As protein: CASSSTSGGFEDTQYF. This chain connects TRBV7-9 to TRBJ2-3, with 12 bases fitting TRBD2. V lost 4 bases and J lost 5; bases outside the gene matches: 7. The CDR3 has 16 amino acids. Germline V lookup: CDR1 SEHNR, CDR2 FQNEAQ (reference sequence).

The rearrangement joins TRBV14 to TRBJ1-2; D remains unclear. The V gene's germline CDR1 is SGHDN and CDR2 FVKESK. V was pared by 0 bases and J by 2 bases, with 4 bases between. The CDR3 sequence is 13 residues long. DNA for the CDR3: TGTGCCAGCAGCCAAGAACGGAACTATGGCTACACCTTC. Amino acid sequence: CASSQERNYGYTF.

This clone turned up a few times. V is TRBV9 and J is TRBJ1-5; 8 bases agree with TRBD1. After removal of 3 bases from V and 0 bases from J, the junction contained 8 bases not matched to a gene. The germline CDR1 and CDR2 sequences are SGDLS and YYNGEE. This CDR3 has 17 amino acids. For the CDR3, the DNA is TGTGCCAGCAGCGCCGGACAGGGAGTAAATAGCAATCAGCCCCAGCATTTT. It encodes CASSAGQGVNSNQPQHF.

This chain joins TRBV7-9 and TRBJ2-7; the D gene is possibly TRBD2 (5 bases). The CDR3 is 14 amino acids. Germline values: CDR1 SEHNR, CDR2 FQNEAQ (reference sequence). The V and J ends lost 5 bases and 4 bases respectively, with 15 bases between them. The CDR3 spells CASSADKGGYEQYF. The CDR3 DNA follows: TGTGCCAGCAGCGCCGACAAGGGCGGGTACGAGCAGTACTTC.

This chain links TRBV7-3 with TRBJ2-3; D might be TRBD1 (6 bases). In germline, CDR1 is SGHTA, CDR2 FQGTGA. The CDR3 contains 15 residues. Trimming left V 5 bases short and J 5 bases short, with 17 bases between. The CDR3 spells CASSPRGSTGDTQYF. The DNA of the CDR3 is TGTGCCAGCAGCCCTAGGGGGTCGACGGGAGATACGCAGTATTTT.

In this sample, this clone is large. J is TRBJ2-7 and V is TRBV5-1, with D unresolved. V lost 4 bases and J lost 4, with 9 bases in between. Germline CDR1 SGHRS, CDR2 YFSETQ. The CDR3 covers 12 residues. The CDR3 here is CASSATRYEQYF. CDR3 nucleotide sequence: TGCGCCAGCAGCGCGACGCGTTACGAGCAGTACTTC.

This chain uses TRBV25-1 with TRBJ2-2; no definite D call. V lost 3 bases and J lost 1, with 6 bases in between. The CDR3 contains 14 residues. Germline V lookup: CDR1 MGHDK, CDR2 SYGVNS. In DNA form, the CDR3 reads TGTGCCAGCAGTGATCGAAGGAACACCGGGGAGCTGTTTTTT. Translation gives CASSDRRNTGELFF.